This TCR beta chain originates from a study of blood T cells in healthy people across ages (dated by TCRdb to 2015 to 2017). Regarding the research as a whole: In model experiments, template switching captured about one uniquely barcoded TCR beta cDNA molecule for every two T cells. The donors were split into four age groups: young (average 16 years), middle-aged (about 40), aged (roughly 65) and long-lived (more than 80). Donors of different ages were randomly distributed across sequencing lanes to avoid experimental bias. Two additional independent replicas of 1 million unique cDNA reads from the same blood draw were analyzed for two donors (one aged 18 to 30 and one aged 80 or older). Using deep sequencing normalized with unique cDNA molecular identifiers, the study measured how TCR beta repertoire diversity changes with age.

Donors were 39 systemically healthy Caucasian individuals from Russia aged roughly 6 to 95 years. Each donor gave around 9 milliliters of peripheral blood, collected into EDTA-treated Vacutainer tubes. Ficoll-Paque density-gradient centrifugation was used to isolate PBMCs, with at least 6.5 million per sample. Trizol reagent was used to extract total RNA from PBMCs, with at least 5 micrograms per sample. For every donor, flow cytometry on a PBMC aliquot measured the percentage of naive CD45RAhigh/CD27high T cells. V loses 6 bases, J loses 8 bases, and the germline ends lie 5 bases apart. The germline V gene specifies SNHLY as CDR1 and FYNNEI as CDR2. Its CDR3 holds 10 amino acids, cysteine through phenylalanine. Just CDR3 DNA is preserved here, 30 bases in frame from base 1. Summary of the overall study and its limitations: The long-lived group showed more naive CD4+ T cells, fewer expanded clones and increased TCR diversity than the aged group, suggesting age selection. The percentage of naive T cells measured by flow cytometry correlated strongly with observed TCR beta diversity. Since profiling was done on bulk unsorted PBMCs, naive and antigen-experienced compartments could not be conclusively compared. Observed TCR beta diversity per million T cells fell roughly linearly with age, and a significant reduction was already apparent by age around 40. Estimates of total diversity based on one million sequenced T cells were regarded as lower bounds and as underestimates. Because donor CMV infection status was unknown, age-related changes in expanded clonotypes were potentially confounded.

Turning to this clonotype: What antigen it recognizes has not been identified. Per-base qualities were not stored, and no clone one base away is much larger.

Library method: 5' RACE. Instrument used: Illumina HiSeq 2500. A second roughly 7 to 11 cycle PCR used a sample-barcoded 5' primer and a J-beta primer mix. A template-switch 5' adaptor carrying 12 random nucleotides introduced a unique molecular identifier onto each TCR beta cDNA molecule. Each sample yielded at least 3 million CDR3-containing paired-end reads. All of the RNA was converted into first-strand cDNA using the Mint cDNA synthesis kit, with a TRBC-specific oligonucleotide serving as the primer. Following uracil-DNA glycosylase treatment, all cDNA underwent a first 18-cycle PCR with the universal primers M1SS and BC2_uni_R. Concerning the study's data processing: Each sample was normalized by randomly selecting 1 million high-quality reads, each carrying a distinct molecular identifier. Reads with shared molecular identifiers were discarded instead of being binned into consensus sequences. MiTCR, with a Q25 quality threshold and the strictest error-elimination algorithm, was used for CDR3 identification, clonotype clustering and error correction. Lower-bound total TCR beta diversity was estimated with a nonparametric unseen species model using Euler transformation. TCRdb trimmed the raw reads at Q25, called clones with MiXCR and kept productive beta chains. For every CDR3 protein sequence, its rows merge into one entry that carries the most common genes and DNA. The V and J calls were determined by TCRdb, not by the authors. This sample is represented by fewer than 900,000 distinct CDR3 sequences; over 45% of them were singletons. The top ten clones comprise roughly 31% of the sample.

Sequenced input: blood. The source is a woman aged 60 to 75 in good health. This receptor chain uses TRBV2 and TRBJ2-1; no D segment can be confidently identified. The DNA reads TGTGCCAGCAGGTACCATGAGCAGTTCTTC. This encodes CASRYHEQFF. Outside the CDR3, residues come from the reference TRBV2 and TRBJ2-1 proteins, so the full variable domain is: EPEVTQTPSHQVTQMGQEVILRCVPISNHLYFYWYRQILGQKVEFLVSFYNNEISEKSEIFDDQFSVERPDGSNFTLKIRSTKLEDSAMYFCASRYHEQFFGPGTRLTVL.